This paragraph reports one T cell receptor beta chain. This sample was included in a study of identical twins. From the 5' RACE reads, TCRdb called clonotypes with MiXCR, one entry per CDR3 protein. Here the sample spans approximately 600,000 distinct CDR3 sequences, around a tenth being singletons. CDR1 and CDR2 from the germline V gene are DFQATT and SNEGSKA (reference sequence). The CDR3 runs 15 residues. Trimming removed 0 bases from V and 10 bases from J; junction bases left unmatched: 8. The data also belong to a second study, concerning yellow fever vaccine responses in identical twins.

This rearrangement joins TRBV20-1 to TRBJ2-1, with 11 positions matching TRBD2. This receptor was taken from a woman aged 18-29 years in good health. Sequenced input: PBMCs. The CDR3 here is CSARDRKLAGGEQFF. The CDR3, as DNA: TGCAGTGCTAGAGATCGGAAGCTAGCGGGGGGCGAGCAGTTCTTC.